The source of this T cell receptor (beta chain) is a study of OX40 agonist ivuxolimab in advanced cancers. Broadly, across the study: Ivuxolimab was an agonistic, fully human IgG2 monoclonal antibody directed against OX40 (CD134), a costimulatory receptor. Intravenous ivuxolimab was administered to patients every 2 weeks at six dose levels: 0.01, 0.1, 0.3, 1.5, 3 and 10 mg/kg. Among the roughly 54 dose-escalation patients, roughly 20 had hepatocellular carcinoma, approximately 15 melanoma, 9 renal cell carcinoma and 9 head and neck cancer. A male proportion of 70% to 90% and a mean age of roughly 58 years, ranging from roughly 23 to 80, were recorded for the dose-escalation cohort. Patients were allowed to have had prior anti-PD-1, anti-PD-L1 or anti-CTLA-4 therapy, and 30% to 40% of the dose-escalation patients had previously received checkpoint inhibitors. Partial responses were achieved by three dose-escalation patients, of whom one had hepatocellular carcinoma and two had cutaneous melanoma. Peripheral TCRbeta sequencing was intended to test whether TCR sequence diversity was altered and clonal T-cell expansion was caused by ivuxolimab. The monotherapy dose-escalation portion (N ≈ 52 patients) of the phase I ivuxolimab trial is reported in the paper.

The trial excluded patients who had a history of autoimmune disease or who were on systemic immunosuppression. Peripheral blood for TCR sequencing was collected from all dose cohorts at baseline, on cycle 4 day 1, and on cycle 7 day 1. Samples were obtained from an open-label, multicenter, first-in-human phase I dose-escalation trial of ivuxolimab. Adults with locally advanced or metastatic melanoma, renal cell, hepatocellular, or head and neck squamous cell carcinoma were enrolled in the trial. Before TCR sequencing, CD4+ T cells and CD8+ T cells from peripheral blood were sorted into separate populations. To sequence the TCRbeta CDR3 region, genomic DNA was isolated from the sorted cells. TCRbeta CDR3 regions were sequenced using the immunoSEQ Assay. As stored in TCRdb, this immuneACCESS dataset retains in-frame rearrangements with V and J assigned. A fraction of the clones does not appear; measured against another copy, unresolved V genes explain less than half of the discrepancy, and the remainder lacks a known reason. This sample has 55,000 to 80,000 clones in its table, and almost 85% of those were observed once. The ten most abundant clones make up more than 5.5% of the sample.

As encoded in the germline V gene (reference sequence), CDR1 is MNHEY while CDR2 is SMNVEV. The CDR3 has 16 amino acids, counting the end cysteine and phenylalanine. Just the 48-base CDR3 DNA is kept, in frame starting at base 1. V trim: 0 bases; J trim: 4 bases; unmatched bases: 4. Details on this clone: It lacks a known antigen. No base quality values were provided; no much bigger clone lies one nucleotide off.

Study-level results and caveats: At doses of 0.1 to 3.0 mg/kg, clonal expansion of both CD4+ and CD8+ blood T cells was observed from baseline to week 6. After ivuxolimab, more expanded clones were found on average in CD8+ T cells than in CD4+ T cells. Low levels of normalized T-cell clonal expansion were also shown by some nonresponding patients. Which antigens the clonally expanded peripheral T cells were specific for was not determined. Partial responders in the 0.1-3.0 mg/kg groups had among the lowest normalized peripheral clonal expansion, especially among CD8+ T cells.

The sequences come from CD4+ or CD8+ T cells sorted from blood, collected in a trial of the OX40 agonist ivuxolimab. The V and J genes are TRBV27 and TRBJ2-5; 11 bases in the junction line up with TRBD2. This receptor was taken from an adult with an advanced solid tumor such as melanoma, head and neck, liver or kidney cancer. The CDR3 reads CASSLSIAGGRETQYF. The DNA sequence reads TGTGCCAGCAGTTTATCTATAGCGGGGGGGCGAGAGACCCAGTACTTC.